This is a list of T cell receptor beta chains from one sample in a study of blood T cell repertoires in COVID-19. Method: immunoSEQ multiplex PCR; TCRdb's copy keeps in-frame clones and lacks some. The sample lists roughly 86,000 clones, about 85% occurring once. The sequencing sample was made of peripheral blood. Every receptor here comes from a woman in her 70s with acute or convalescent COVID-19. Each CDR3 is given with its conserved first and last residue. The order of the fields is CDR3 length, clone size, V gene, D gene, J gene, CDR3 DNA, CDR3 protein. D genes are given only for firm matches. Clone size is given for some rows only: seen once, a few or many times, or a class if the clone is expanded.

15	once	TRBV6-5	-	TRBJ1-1	TGTGCCAGCTCCCTTGGGGCTGGATGGGACACTGAAGCTTTCTTT	CASSLGAGWDTEAFF
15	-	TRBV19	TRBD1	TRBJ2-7	TGTGCCAGTAGTCCCCTCGGGACAGCCTCCTACGAGCAGTACTTC	CASSPLGTASYEQYF
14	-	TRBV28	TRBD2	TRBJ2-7	TGTGCCAGCAGTCCGGGGGGAAGCTCCTACGAGCAGTACTTC	CASSPGGSSYEQYF
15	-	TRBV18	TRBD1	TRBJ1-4	TGTGCCAGCTCAACTACAGGGGGGCTTAGTGAAAAACTGTTTTTT	CASSTTGGLSEKLFF
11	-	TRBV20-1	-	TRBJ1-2	TGCAGTGCTAGAAGCGGGAATGGCTACACCTTC	CSARSGNGYTF
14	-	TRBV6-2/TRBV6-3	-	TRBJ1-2	TGTGCCAGCAGTTACGTGGCGGGGAACTATGGCTACACCTTC	CASSYVAGNYGYTF
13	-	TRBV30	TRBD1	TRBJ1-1	TGTGCCTGGAGAAAGGGACAGAGCTTTCCAGCTTTCTTT	CAWRKGQSFPAFF
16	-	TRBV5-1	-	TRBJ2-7	TGCGCCAGCAGCCTCCATGGACAGGGAGGGTCCTACGAGCAGTACTTC	CASSLHGQGGSYEQYF
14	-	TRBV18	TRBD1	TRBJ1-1	TGTGCCAGCTCACCCGGGACAGGGAACACTGAAGCTTTCTTT	CASSPGTGNTEAFF
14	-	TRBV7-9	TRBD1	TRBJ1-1	TGTGCCAGCATCACCGGGACAGCCAACACTGAAGCTTTCTTT	CASITGTANTEAFF
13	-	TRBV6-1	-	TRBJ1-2	TGTGCCAGCAGTGACGGGGTTAACTATGGCTACACCTTC	CASSDGVNYGYTF
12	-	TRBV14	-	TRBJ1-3	TGTGCCAGCAGCCCTCAACGAGACACCATATATTTT	CASSPQRDTIYF
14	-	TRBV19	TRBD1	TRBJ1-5	TGTGCCAGTAGTATAGGGGACAGCCATCAGCCCCAGCATTTT	CASSIGDSHQPQHF
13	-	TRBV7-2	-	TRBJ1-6	TGTGCCAGCAGCCCCCCAGGCTGGTCACCCCTCCACTTT	CASSPPGWSPLHF
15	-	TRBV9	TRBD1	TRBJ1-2	TGTGCCAGCAGCTTGCGGACAGGATCAAACTATGGCTACACCTTC	CASSLRTGSNYGYTF
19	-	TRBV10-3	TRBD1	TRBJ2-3	TGTGCCATCAGTGAGTCGACGTCCCGGGACAGTGGGGCGGGAGATACGCAGTATTTT	CAISESTSRDSGAGDTQYF
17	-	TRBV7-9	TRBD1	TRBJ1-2	TGTGCCAGCAGCTTAGGAGGGGACAGGGCAGGGGGCTATGGCTACACCTTC	CASSLGGDRAGGYGYTF
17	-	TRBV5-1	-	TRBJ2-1	TGCGCCAGCAGCTTGGACATTGCCCTTGGAGGTTACAATGAGCAGTTCTTC	CASSLDIALGGYNEQFF
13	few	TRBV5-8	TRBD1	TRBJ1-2	TGTGCCAGCAGCTTGGGAGAAGGGGGCGGCTACACCTTC	CASSLGEGGGYTF
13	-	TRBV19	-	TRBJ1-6	TGTGCCACTCGGGTCACCTATAATTCACCCCTCCACTTT	CATRVTYNSPLHF
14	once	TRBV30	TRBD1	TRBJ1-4	TGTGCCTGGAGTATGGACAGGACGGATGAAAAACTGTTTTTT	CAWSMDRTDEKLFF
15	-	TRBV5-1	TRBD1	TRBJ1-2	TGCGCCAGCAGCTCCTGGACAGGGGCTAACTATGGCTACACCTTC	CASSSWTGANYGYTF
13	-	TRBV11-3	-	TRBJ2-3	TGTGCCAGCAGCTTAGTGCAGGTAGATACGCAGTATTTT	CASSLVQVDTQYF
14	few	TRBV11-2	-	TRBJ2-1	TGTGCCAGCAGCGCGGGACGTGGGGCTGGTGAGCAGTTCTTC	CASSAGRGAGEQFF
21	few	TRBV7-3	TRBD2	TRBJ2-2	TGTGCCAGCAGCTCCCCCTCCGGGACTAGCGGGGGGGCCTGGGTCACCGGGGAGCTGTTTTTT	CASSSPSGTSGGAWVTGELFF
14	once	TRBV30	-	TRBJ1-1	TGTGCCTGGAGGAGAGGGAATTGGGACACTGAAGCTTTCTTT	CAWRRGNWDTEAFF
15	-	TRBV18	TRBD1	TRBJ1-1	TGTGCCAGCTCACAGGCGACAGGGGTAAACACTGAAGCTTTCTTT	CASSQATGVNTEAFF
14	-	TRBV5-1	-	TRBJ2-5	TGCGCCAGCAGCTTGGAACGAGGGAGGGAGACCCAGTACTTC	CASSLERGRETQYF
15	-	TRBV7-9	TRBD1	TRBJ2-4	TGTGCCAGCAGCCCAACAGGGGGGCTAAAAAACATTCAGTACTTC	CASSPTGGLKNIQYF
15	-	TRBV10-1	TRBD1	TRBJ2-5	TGCGCCAGCAGTGGGACAGGGGAGAGTGGAGAGACCCAGTACTTC	CASSGTGESGETQYF
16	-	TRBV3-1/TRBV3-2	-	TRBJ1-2	TGTGCCAGCAGCCAACCGGGTTCCCCAAAAGGAGATGGCTACACCTTC	CASSQPGSPKGDGYTF
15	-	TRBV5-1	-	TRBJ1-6	TGCGCCAGCAGCTTGGCCGGGAGAGGATACTCACCCCTCCACTTT	CASSLAGRGYSPLHF
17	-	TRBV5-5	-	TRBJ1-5	TGTGCCAGCAGCTTAAATCCTCGGGGTGAAGGGAATCAGCCCCAGCATTTT	CASSLNPRGEGNQPQHF
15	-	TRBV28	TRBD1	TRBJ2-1	TGTGCCAGCAGGGAGACAGGGAGTCCTTCCGGAGAGCAGTTCTTC	CASRETGSPSGEQFF
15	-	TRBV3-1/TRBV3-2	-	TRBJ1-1	TGTGCCAGCAGCCAAAGACAAAGTCTCCACACTGAAGCTTTCTTT	CASSQRQSLHTEAFF